Described below is a single T cell receptor (beta chain) sequence and its context. The record originates from a study of blood T cell repertoires in COVID-19. Study as a whole: Researchers got acute and convalescent COVID-19 samples from the United States, Italy and Spain.

Clones were read by immunoSEQ multiplex PCR, and TCRdb kept only the in-frame ones, dropping some. The data contain about 160,000 clones, nearly 80% of them seen just once; the ten biggest clones take up approximately 15%. Trimming took off 7 bases at V and 1 base at J, with 14 bases between the two ends. Germline V gene data show CDR1 as GTSNPN and CDR2 as SVGIG (reference sequence). The CDR3 runs to 14 residues. The receptor comes from a woman at least 80 years old with acute or convalescent COVID-19. The material sequenced was peripheral blood. This chain uses TRBV30 with TRBJ1-3; D possibly corresponds to TRBD1 (6 bases). The CDR3 region is CASTGQPSGNTIYF. CDR3 in DNA: TGTGCCTCTACCGGACAGCCGTCTGGAAACACCATATATTTT.